This TCR beta chain was captured in a study of T cells after yellow fever vaccination. Broader study findings: Faster peaking, at day 5 versus 15, marked a secondary response that was weaker.

This clonotype has at least ten counts. Its matching antigen is unknown. Germline values: CDR1 SGHVS, CDR2 FNYEAQ. This CDR3 is built from 16 residues. Trimming took 2 bases from V and 5 from J; bases not matched to a gene: 10. For TCR, cDNA came from 5'RACE template switching, which added a universal primer site and UMIs. A single record per CDR3 protein comes from TCRdb applying MiXCR to the 5' RACE reads. The sample consists of over 250,000 distinct CDR3 sequences, roughly 4% of them appearing once. The chain has TRBV7-6 and TRBJ2-3; 7 positions agree with TRBD2. Sequences were derived from PBMCs, sampled 5 days after the yellow fever booster vaccination. This clonotype originated in a man aged 18 to 29 who received the YFV17D yellow fever vaccine. Written as DNA, the CDR3 is TGTGCCAGCAGCTTATATTCGGGGACTATGATAGATACGCAGTATTTT. Encoded protein: CASSLYSGTMIDTQYF.